These T cell receptor beta chains were read from a single sample in a study of HIV-infected patients and healthy controls. TCRdb re-analysed the 5' RACE reads in MiXCR, keeping a single row per CDR3 protein. The repertoire has approximately 4,000 distinct CDR3 sequences, about 7.8% of them found once; the top ten carry about a sixth. Here the sequenced sample was blood, taken during antiretroviral therapy. Every receptor here comes from an adult with HIV infection. CDR3s include the opening cysteine and the closing phenylalanine or tryptophan. The order of the fields is CDR3 DNA, CDR3 protein, D gene, clone size, V gene, J gene. The D gene is left open where the match is weak. Clone size is not always given. Where it is, it says once, few, many or a class for expanded clones.

CDR3nt: TGCGCCAGCAGCACCCGTCCAGGGGGCGGGACTGAAGCTTTCTTT
CDR3aa: CASSTRPGGGTEAFF
d_gene: TRBD1
abundance: medium-sized
v_gene: TRBV5-1
j_gene: TRBJ1-1

CDR3nt: TGCGCCAGCAGCTTGTCCAGCAACAATGAGCAGTTCTTC
CDR3aa: CASSLSSNNEQFF
d_gene: .
abundance: few
v_gene: TRBV5-1
j_gene: TRBJ2-1

CDR3nt: TGCAGTGTAGGGGGCGCTGGCACAGATACGCAGTATTTT
CDR3aa: CSVGGAGTDTQYF
d_gene: TRBD1
abundance: many
v_gene: TRBV20-1
j_gene: TRBJ2-3

CDR3nt: TGTGCCAGCAGAGAGGAGAGCAATCAGCCCCAGCATTTT
CDR3aa: CASREESNQPQHF
d_gene: .
abundance: medium-sized
v_gene: TRBV2
j_gene: TRBJ1-5

CDR3nt: TGTGCCAGCAGAGGATATGGCACAGATACGCAGTATTTT
CDR3aa: CASRGYGTDTQYF
d_gene: .
abundance: .
v_gene: TRBV6-5
j_gene: TRBJ2-3

CDR3nt: TGTGCCAGCAGCTTAATGGAGGGCTCTGAAGCTTTCTTT
CDR3aa: CASSLMEGSEAFF
d_gene: .
abundance: medium-sized
v_gene: TRBV7-3
j_gene: TRBJ1-1

CDR3nt: .
CDR3aa: CASSSSDAGLSSGANVLTF
d_gene: .
abundance: medium-sized
v_gene: TRBV6-5
j_gene: TRBJ2-6

CDR3nt: TGCAGTGCTAGAGATGAGGAGGGGCAAGGCTACACCTTC
CDR3aa: CSARDEEGQGYTF
d_gene: .
abundance: many
v_gene: TRBV20-1
j_gene: TRBJ1-2

CDR3nt: TGTGCCAGCAGTTACTCGAACAGGGGAGAGACCCAGTACTTC
CDR3aa: CASSYSNRGETQYF
d_gene: TRBD1
abundance: medium-sized
v_gene: TRBV6-5
j_gene: TRBJ2-5

CDR3nt: TGTGCCAGCAGCCTTACGGCGACAAATTCACCCCTCCACTTT
CDR3aa: CASSLTATNSPLHF
d_gene: .
abundance: medium-sized
v_gene: TRBV7-2
j_gene: TRBJ1-6

CDR3nt: TGTGCCAGTAGTACCCCGACAGGGGGGCTTAATGAGCAGTTCTTC
CDR3aa: CASSTPTGGLNEQFF
d_gene: TRBD1
abundance: many
v_gene: TRBV19
j_gene: TRBJ2-1

CDR3nt: TGTGCCAGCAGCCTTCTCCCAACTAATGAAAAACTGTTTTTT
CDR3aa: CASSLLPTNEKLFF
d_gene: .
abundance: medium-sized
v_gene: TRBV12-3/TRBV12-4
j_gene: TRBJ1-4

CDR3nt: TGCGCCAGCAGCCCGACAGGGAGTGAAGCTTTCTTT
CDR3aa: CASSPTGSEAFF
d_gene: TRBD1
abundance: medium-sized
v_gene: TRBV4-1
j_gene: TRBJ1-1

CDR3nt: TGTGCCAGCAGTTCCCCAGCAGGGACAGGGTTAAAAGGGTATGGCTACACCTTC
CDR3aa: CASSSPAGTGLKGYGYTF
d_gene: TRBD1
abundance: medium-sized
v_gene: TRBV2
j_gene: TRBJ1-2

CDR3nt: TGTGCCAGCAGTGAAGAGGGGGCTCCGGTGGAGGAAGCTTTCTTT
CDR3aa: CASSEEGAPVEEAFF
d_gene: TRBD1
abundance: .
v_gene: TRBV6-1
j_gene: TRBJ1-1

CDR3nt: TGTGCCAGCAGGCAGGCGTCCTCGGGAGGTGAGCAGTTCTTC
CDR3aa: CASRQASSGGEQFF
d_gene: TRBD2
abundance: many
v_gene: TRBV19
j_gene: TRBJ2-1

CDR3nt: TGCGCCAGCAGCTTGGACCTGACAGATACGCAGTATTTT
CDR3aa: CASSLDLTDTQYF
d_gene: .
abundance: medium-sized
v_gene: TRBV5-1
j_gene: TRBJ2-3

CDR3nt: TGTGCCAGCAGCTTTCGAGGGACATCCTTGAACACTGAAGCTTTCTTT
CDR3aa: CASSFRGTSLNTEAFF
d_gene: .
abundance: .
v_gene: TRBV5-5
j_gene: TRBJ1-1

CDR3nt: TGTGCCAGCAGTGTTTGGGATGAGCAGTTCTTC
CDR3aa: CASSVWDEQFF
d_gene: .
abundance: medium-sized
v_gene: TRBV6-1
j_gene: TRBJ2-1

CDR3nt: TGTGCCAGCACCTTAGTCGGACTAGCGGGGGCCGGGGAGCTGTTTTTT
CDR3aa: CASTLVGLAGAGELFF
d_gene: TRBD2
abundance: medium-sized
v_gene: TRBV7-9
j_gene: TRBJ2-2

CDR3nt: TGCGCCAGCAGTCGAGGTGGGAACTCCGAAGCTTTCTTT
CDR3aa: CASSRGGNSEAFF
d_gene: .
abundance: few
v_gene: TRBV5-1
j_gene: TRBJ1-1

CDR3nt: TGCGCCAGCAGCTTCGGAGCGGGGGGATCCACAGATACGCAGTATTTT
CDR3aa: CASSFGAGGSTDTQYF
d_gene: TRBD2
abundance: medium-sized
v_gene: TRBV5-1
j_gene: TRBJ2-3

CDR3nt: TGTGCCAGCAGTGAACCAGGGGGATCTTATGGCTACACCTTC
CDR3aa: CASSEPGGSYGYTF
d_gene: TRBD1
abundance: .
v_gene: TRBV2
j_gene: TRBJ1-2

CDR3nt: TGCAGTGCTAGCCCCGTCGAGTTGGGGGGCGCCGACTATGGCTACACCTTC
CDR3aa: CSASPVELGGADYGYTF
d_gene: .
abundance: many
v_gene: TRBV20-1
j_gene: TRBJ1-2

CDR3nt: TGCGCCAGCAGCCCCGGGAGCCAAGCTGGAAACACCATATATTTT
CDR3aa: CASSPGSQAGNTIYF
d_gene: .
abundance: medium-sized
v_gene: TRBV5-1
j_gene: TRBJ1-3

CDR3nt: TGCAGCGTGAGAAAGGGGGACACTGAAGCTTTCTTT
CDR3aa: CSVRKGDTEAFF
d_gene: .
abundance: many
v_gene: TRBV29-1
j_gene: TRBJ1-1

CDR3nt: TGTGCCAGCAGTCCGAGACGTTCACAGGGGGCGGGAACTGAAGCTTTCTTT
CDR3aa: CASSPRRSQGAGTEAFF
d_gene: TRBD1
abundance: few
v_gene: TRBV12-3/TRBV12-4
j_gene: TRBJ1-1

CDR3nt: TGTGCCACCAGCAGAGATGGTACGATGGGGTATGAAAAACTGTTTTTT
CDR3aa: CATSRDGTMGYEKLFF
d_gene: .
abundance: many
v_gene: TRBV15
j_gene: TRBJ1-4

CDR3nt: TGTGCCAGCAGTTGGAACAGGGTTGGCAATCAGCCCCAGCATTTT
CDR3aa: CASSWNRVGNQPQHF
d_gene: .
abundance: many
v_gene: TRBV6-2/TRBV6-3
j_gene: TRBJ1-5

CDR3nt: TGCAGTGCTGAGCCCCTAGGGCGGGGGCGTCCTAACAATGAGCAGTTCTTC
CDR3aa: CSAEPLGRGRPNNEQFF
d_gene: .
abundance: medium-sized
v_gene: TRBV20-1
j_gene: TRBJ2-1

CDR3nt: TGTGCCAGTACGGACAGGATATACGAGCAGTACTTC
CDR3aa: CASTDRIYEQYF
d_gene: TRBD1
abundance: medium-sized
v_gene: TRBV6-2/TRBV6-3
j_gene: TRBJ2-7

CDR3nt: TGCAGTGCTAGACAAGAGACTAGCACAGATACGCAGTATTTT
CDR3aa: CSARQETSTDTQYF
d_gene: .
abundance: few
v_gene: TRBV20-1
j_gene: TRBJ2-3

CDR3nt: TGTGCCAGCAGCGACTCGGCGAGCGCTCATCATTTT
CDR3aa: CASSDSASAHHF
d_gene: .
abundance: medium-sized
v_gene: TRBV7-2
j_gene: TRBJ2-3

CDR3nt: TGCGCCAGCGTAAAAGATCGGGGCAAGTATGAGCAGTTCTTC
CDR3aa: CASVKDRGKYEQFF
d_gene: .
abundance: many
v_gene: TRBV5-1
j_gene: TRBJ2-1

CDR3nt: TGTGCCAGCAGCTCCCGGACTAGCGGGGAAGAGACCCAGTACTTC
CDR3aa: CASSSRTSGEETQYF
d_gene: TRBD2
abundance: many
v_gene: TRBV7-3
j_gene: TRBJ2-5

CDR3nt: TGTGCCAGCAGCCCCGGGACGGCTGAAGCTTTCTTT
CDR3aa: CASSPGTAEAFF
d_gene: .
abundance: medium-sized
v_gene: TRBV5-6
j_gene: TRBJ1-1

CDR3nt: TGCGCCAGCAGTGCCCAAGAGACCCAGTACTTC
CDR3aa: CASSAQETQYF
d_gene: .
abundance: medium-sized
v_gene: TRBV10-2
j_gene: TRBJ2-5

CDR3nt: TGCAGTGCTAGAGATCAGGGGACAGTCTCCTACGAGCAGTACTTC
CDR3aa: CSARDQGTVSYEQYF
d_gene: TRBD1
abundance: medium-sized
v_gene: TRBV20-1
j_gene: TRBJ2-7

CDR3nt: TGCAGCGTTGGGCGGATGAACACTGAAGCTTTCTTT
CDR3aa: CSVGRMNTEAFF
d_gene: .
abundance: medium-sized
v_gene: TRBV29-1
j_gene: TRBJ1-1

CDR3nt: TGTGCCAGCACACCTAGGACGGAGTATGGCTACACCTTC
CDR3aa: CASTPRTEYGYTF
d_gene: .
abundance: many
v_gene: TRBV2
j_gene: TRBJ1-2

CDR3nt: TGTGCCAGCAGTTACCCAGGGCCCGGCTACACCTTC
CDR3aa: CASSYPGPGYTF
d_gene: .
abundance: medium-sized
v_gene: TRBV6-6
j_gene: TRBJ1-2

CDR3nt: TGTGCCAGCAGCTTCGACCCGGGGCCCGACTATGGCTACACCTTC
CDR3aa: CASSFDPGPDYGYTF
d_gene: .
abundance: medium-sized
v_gene: TRBV7-2
j_gene: TRBJ1-2

CDR3nt: TGTGCCAGCAGTCGGGAGCTGGATAGCAATCAGCCCCAGCATTTT
CDR3aa: CASSRELDSNQPQHF
d_gene: .
abundance: few
v_gene: TRBV6-5
j_gene: TRBJ1-5

CDR3nt: TGTGCCAGCAATTCCCCGGGACAGGGTTCCGGCTACACCTTC
CDR3aa: CASNSPGQGSGYTF
d_gene: TRBD1
abundance: .
v_gene: TRBV6-5
j_gene: TRBJ1-2

CDR3nt: TGTGCCAGCAGCACCTACAATGAGCAGTTCTTC
CDR3aa: CASSTYNEQFF
d_gene: .
abundance: medium-sized
v_gene: TRBV3-1
j_gene: TRBJ2-1

CDR3nt: TGTGCCAGCACCCAGCGGGGGGTGAGCACAGATACGCAGTATTTT
CDR3aa: CASTQRGVSTDTQYF
d_gene: TRBD2
abundance: many
v_gene: TRBV12-3/TRBV12-4
j_gene: TRBJ2-3

CDR3nt: TGTGCCAGCACGGGACAGGGAAATGGCTACACCTTC
CDR3aa: CASTGQGNGYTF
d_gene: TRBD1
abundance: medium-sized
v_gene: TRBV28
j_gene: TRBJ1-2

CDR3nt: TGCAGTGCTAGAGGCAGGGAATATCAGCCCCAGCATTTT
CDR3aa: CSARGREYQPQHF
d_gene: .
abundance: medium-sized
v_gene: TRBV20-1
j_gene: TRBJ1-5

CDR3nt: TGCGCCAGCAGCCAAGTCGGGGGGGTCGATGGCTACACCTTC
CDR3aa: CASSQVGGVDGYTF
d_gene: .
abundance: medium-sized
v_gene: TRBV4-1
j_gene: TRBJ1-2

CDR3nt: TGCGCCAGCAGCCAAGCTGTGGGAGAAGAACTCACTGAAGCTTTCTTT
CDR3aa: CASSQAVGEELTEAFF
d_gene: .
abundance: medium-sized
v_gene: TRBV4-3
j_gene: TRBJ1-1

CDR3nt: TGCAGTGCGTTATATAGCGGGGGGTTGAATGAGCAGTTCTTC
CDR3aa: CSALYSGGLNEQFF
d_gene: TRBD2
abundance: .
v_gene: TRBV20-1
j_gene: TRBJ2-1

CDR3nt: TGTGCCAGCAGCTTAGCAGATTCGAAGGGTCTTGGGACCCAGTACTTC
CDR3aa: CASSLADSKGLGTQYF
d_gene: .
abundance: medium-sized
v_gene: TRBV7-2
j_gene: TRBJ2-5

CDR3nt: TGTGCCATCAGCGCCGAGCGGACAGATACGCAGTATTTT
CDR3aa: CAISAERTDTQYF
d_gene: .
abundance: medium-sized
v_gene: TRBV10-3
j_gene: TRBJ2-3

CDR3nt: TGTGCCAGCAGCGCCGCGGGCCAGGGGGCTAATCAGCCCCAGCATTTT
CDR3aa: CASSAAGQGANQPQHF
d_gene: TRBD1
abundance: medium-sized
v_gene: TRBV7-8
j_gene: TRBJ1-5